One sample yielded the 23 T cell receptor beta chains listed below, sequenced in a study of CD8+CD57+ T cells in acquired aplastic anemia. In patients chosen for sequencing, flow cytometry had shown CD8+CD57+ cell expansion. For CDR3 and TCR beta VDJ profiling, genomic DNA was the template used. TCRdb recomputed calls from the reads with MiXCR, one row per CDR3 protein. The table records 200,000 to 250,000 distinct CDR3 sequences, approximately 60% of them present only once. Sequenced material: sorted CD4+, CD8+, or CD8+CD57+ T cells (not recorded which) from PBMCs. Receptors were obtained from a human donor with aplastic anemia.

The chain joins TRBV10-1 to TRBJ1-3; D is unclear. The ends were cut back, 1 base at V and 0 bases at J, with 16 bases in the middle. CDR3 length: 18 residues. Germline assignment: CDR1 WNHNN and CDR2 SYGVQD (reference sequence). CDR3 bases: TGCGCCAGCAGTGAGTTCCAATGTCCCCTTCTCTCTGGAAACACCATATATTTT. It yields the protein CASSEFQCPLLSGNTIYF.

The chain carries TRBV3-1 and TRBJ2-7; D is unresolved. Trimming stripped 0 bases from V and 2 bases from J, with 11 bases between. Germline CDR1 is LGHDT and CDR2 is YNNKEL (reference sequence). The CDR3 loop spans 15 amino acids. CDR3 DNA sequence: TGTGCCAGCAGCCAAGAAGGTGGCCCTCCCTACGAGCAGTACTTC. Its protein product is CASSQEGGPPYEQYF.

CDR3 in amino acids: CASIPYETSGRLEQFF. As DNA, the CDR3 is TGTGCCAGCATACCCTACGAGACTAGCGGGAGGCTTGAGCAGTTCTTC. V is TRBV7-8 and J is TRBJ2-1; the match to TRBD2 covers 13 bases. Germline CDR1 SGHVS, CDR2 FQNEAQ. CDR3 size: 16 residues. Trimming cost V 7 bases and J 9 bases; bases outside gene matches: 12.

This chain joins TRBV9 and TRBJ2-3; D remains unclear. Germline V lookup: CDR1 SGDLS, CDR2 YYNGEE. CDR3 size: 17 residues. Trimming removed 3 bases at V and 0 bases at J, with 17 bases between. CDR3 nucleotides: TGTGCCAGCAGCGGACCTATGGGTCTTCCTAGCACAGATACGCAGTATTTT. It yields the protein CASSGPMGLPSTDTQYF.

This chain links TRBV9 with TRBJ1-2; TRBD1 matches at 7 bases. Germline CDR1 reads SGDLS; CDR2 reads YYNGEE. The CDR3 extends over 15 amino acids. After removal of 0 bases from V and 4 bases from J, the junction contained 6 bases not matched to a gene. The CDR3 DNA follows: TGTGCCAGCAGCGTAGGCCGACAGGGTACCTATGGCTACACCTTC. Protein product: CASSVGRQGTYGYTF.

The V and J genes are TRBV20-1 and TRBJ2-7; possible D gene TRBD2, 6 bases. V was shortened by 6 bases and J by 0 bases, with 15 bases between the two germline ends. The CDR3 runs 14 residues. Germline V CDR1 and CDR2: DFQATT, SNEGSKA (reference sequence). The CDR3 DNA is TGCAGTGCGGAAACCCGGGGGACCTCCTACGAGCAGTACTTC. It codes for CSAETRGTSYEQYF.

Worth noting for this clonotype: The CDR3 does not close with the conserved phenylalanine or tryptophan, likely indicating a read error. The chain recombines TRBV6-6 with TRBJ1-2; TRBD1 is a possible D gene (6 bases). The CDR3 runs to 12 residues. The V gene's germline CDR1 is MNHNY and CDR2 SVGAGI (reference sequence). The DNA for the CDR3 is TGTACCAGCAGTTCCACAGGGAATGGCTACACCTCC. Encoded protein: CTSSSTGNGYTS.

The chain is built from TRBV19 and TRBJ2-1, with a weak D call TRBD1 (6 bases). The CDR3 is 16 amino acids. Trimming left V 3 bases short and J 5 bases short, with 17 bases between. Germline V CDR1 and CDR2: LNHDA, SQIVND (reference sequence). The chain's CDR3 is CASSIKRDKGNNEQFF. As DNA, the CDR3 is TGTGCCAGTAGTATCAAGAGGGACAAAGGCAACAATGAGCAGTTCTTC. Drawing the rest from reference TRBV19 and TRBJ2-1, the complete variable domain is DGGITQSPKYLFRKEGQNVTLSCEQNLNHDAMYWYRQDPGQGLRLIYYSQIVNDFQKGDIAEGYSVSREKKESFPLTVTSAQKNPTAFYLCASSIKRDKGNNEQFFGPGTRLTVL.

This rearrangement joins TRBV7-9 to TRBJ2-3; 10 nucleotides match TRBD2. The CDR3 covers 19 residues. With V trimmed by 0 bases and J by 1 base, 10 bases remained unmatched. CDR1 and CDR2 (germline): SEHNR, FQNEAQ (reference sequence). CDR3 DNA sequence: TGTGCCAGCAGCTTAGCTCGAGCGGGGGGGCTCGTGGGCACAGATACGCAGTATTTT. It encodes CASSLARAGGLVGTDTQYF.

The chain carries TRBV2 and TRBJ2-5; D is possibly TRBD2 (5 bases). Germline CDR1 SNHLY, CDR2 FYNNEI. The CDR3 extends over 14 amino acids. Trimming cost V 2 bases and J 5 bases, with 12 bases left between them. In DNA form, the CDR3 reads TGTGCCAGCAGTGAAACAAGGACGGGGGAGACCCAGTACTTC. Protein sequence: CASSETRTGETQYF.

The chain couples TRBV19 to TRBJ1-1; 9 bases align to TRBD1. Germline lookup yields CDR1 LNHDA and CDR2 SQIVND (reference sequence). The CDR3 contains 16 residues. The V gene end was trimmed by 10 bases and the J gene end by 1 base; junction bases not matched to a gene: 13. The DNA for the CDR3 is TGTGCCACGAAATGGACAGGGGATCTTCCGAACACTGAAGCTTTCTTT. Protein sequence: CATKWTGDLPNTEAFF.

CDR3 loop: CSARDLFRGNGELFF. The DNA of the CDR3 is TGCAGTGCTAGAGATCTCTTTAGGGGGAACGGGGAGCTGTTTTTT. The rearrangement joins TRBV20-1 to TRBJ2-2, with a tentative D call TRBD1 (6 bases). V lost 0 bases and J 7 bases, leaving 15 bases between the germline ends. In germline, CDR1 is DFQATT, CDR2 SNEGSKA (reference sequence). The CDR3 contains 15 residues.

CDR3 sequence: CASSKGQGISSNQPQHF. The CDR3 bases are TGTGCCAGCAGTAAGGGACAGGGGATAAGTAGCAATCAGCCCCAGCATTTT. The chain recombines TRBV2 with TRBJ1-5; 10 nucleotides agree with TRBD1. The CDR3 contains 17 residues. After removal of 5 bases from V and 0 bases from J, the junction contained 7 bases not matched to a gene. From germline, CDR1 is SNHLY and CDR2 FYNNEI. The whole variable domain, filled in from reference TRBV2 and TRBJ1-5, reads EPEVTQTPSHQVTQMGQEVILRCVPISNHLYFYWYRQILGQKVEFLVSFYNNEISEKSEIFDDQFSVERPDGSNFTLKIRSTKLEDSAMYFCASSKGQGISSNQPQHFGDGTRLSIL.

The CDR3 sequence: CASSTHSGNDSPLHF. CDR3 nucleotide sequence: TGTGCCAGCAGTACTCACAGCGGCAATGATTCACCCCTCCACTTT. This sequence joins TRBV25-1 and TRBJ1-6; D is unresolved. This CDR3 is built from 15 residues. CDR1 is MGHDK and CDR2 is SYGVNS in the germline V gene. Trimming removed 5 bases from V and 8 bases from J, with 16 bases in between.

This clonotype was recorded many times. The chain links TRBV6-1 to TRBJ1-6; TRBD1 agrees at 7 bases. V lost 7 bases to trimming and J lost 7 bases; unmatched junction nucleotides: 10. CDR1 and CDR2 from the germline V gene are MNHNS and SASEGT. The CDR3 is 15 residues long. For the CDR3, the DNA is TGTGCCAGCACCTACCGGGACAGCGACAATTCACCCCTCCACTTT. It translates to CASTYRDSDNSPLHF.

This clonotype was counted a few times. V gene TRBV20-1 combines with J gene TRBJ2-7, with a weak D call TRBD2 (5 bases). Germline V gene lookup returns CDR1 DFQATT and CDR2 SNEGSKA (reference sequence). The CDR3 totals 12 residues. Trimming removed 5 bases from V and 1 base from J, with 9 bases in between. The CDR3 region is CSAELASYEQYF. Written as DNA, the CDR3 is TGCAGTGCTGAGCTAGCTTCCTACGAGCAGTACTTC.

Concerning this clonotype itself: One end of the junction varies from germline; a read error may be responsible. The V call is TRBV10-3, the J call TRBJ2-3, with D possibly TRBD2 on 5 matching bases. CDR3 length: 14 amino acids. Germline V gene lookup returns CDR1 ENHRY and CDR2 SYGVKD. CDR3 nucleotides: TGTGCCATCAGCCCCGGGATTGGTACAGACACGCAGTATTTT. This gives the protein CAISPGIGTDTQYF.

Only a few counts were recorded for this clonotype. The rearrangement uses TRBV27 and TRBJ1-2; possibly TRBD1 for D (5 bases). This CDR3 contains 14 residues. V gave up 4 bases and J gave up 3 bases, with 12 bases separating them. CDR1 is MNHEY and CDR2 is SMNVEV in the germline V gene (reference sequence). CDR3 in amino acids: CASSSAAGHYGYTF. DNA of the CDR3: TGTGCCAGCAGTTCCGCGGCGGGACACTATGGCTACACCTTC.

This rearrangement joins TRBV25-1 to TRBJ2-7, with 8 bases fitting TRBD1. The CDR3 has 13 residues. V trimming: 8 bases; J trimming: 4 bases; junction bases outside the gene matches: 7. Looked up from germline, CDR1 is MGHDK and CDR2 is SYGVNS. The CDR3 sequence: CASANRGSYEQYF. DNA of the CDR3: TGTGCCAGCGCCAACAGGGGGTCTTACGAGCAGTACTTC.

This sequence joins TRBV10-3 and TRBJ2-3; 13 nucleotides match TRBD2. After removal of 8 bases from V and 6 bases from J, the junction contained 14 bases not matched to a gene. Per germline, CDR1 ENHRY and CDR2 SYGVKD. The CDR3 extends over 17 amino acids. The CDR3 reads CAIQGPLAGGPRDTQYF. The CDR3 DNA reads TGTGCCATCCAAGGCCCACTAGCGGGGGGGCCGAGGGATACGCAGTATTTT.

The genes are TRBV20-1 and TRBJ1-6, with TRBD1 matching 7 bases. This CDR3 region has 13 residues. V gave up 4 bases and J gave up 6 bases; unmatched junction bases: 3. CDR1 and CDR2 (germline): DFQATT, SNEGSKA (reference sequence). CDR3 sequence (DNA): TGCAGTGCTAACCGGGACAGTAATTCACCCCTCCACTTT. Amino acids: CSANRDSNSPLHF.

CDR3 coding DNA: TGTGCCAGCCAAAACCGGGACAGGGGCAATGAGCAGTTCTTC. Its translation is CASQNRDRGNEQFF. This chain uses TRBV19 with TRBJ2-1; 10 positions match TRBD1. CDR1 LNHDA and CDR2 SQIVND come from the germline V gene (reference sequence). The CDR3 sequence is 14 residues long. V lost 9 bases and J lost 6; bases outside the gene matches: 8.

The chain is built from TRBV7-2 and TRBJ2-1; 14 nucleotides align to TRBD2. J lost 9 bases, V lost 1 base, and 5 bases had no gene match. CDR3 length equals 16 residues. Per the germline V gene, CDR1 is SGHTA and CDR2 is FQGNSA. The CDR3 DNA reads TGTGCCAGCAGCTTAGTGGGACTAGCGGGAGCGGGTGAGCAGTTCTTC. This encodes CASSLVGLAGAGEQFF. Complete variable domain (other parts from reference TRBV7-2 and TRBJ2-1): GAGVSQSPSNKVTEKGKDVELRCDPISGHTALYWYRQSLGQGLEFLIYFQGNSAPDKSGLPSDRFSAERTGGSVSTLTIQRTQQEDSAVYLCASSLVGLAGAGEQFFGPGTRLTVL.